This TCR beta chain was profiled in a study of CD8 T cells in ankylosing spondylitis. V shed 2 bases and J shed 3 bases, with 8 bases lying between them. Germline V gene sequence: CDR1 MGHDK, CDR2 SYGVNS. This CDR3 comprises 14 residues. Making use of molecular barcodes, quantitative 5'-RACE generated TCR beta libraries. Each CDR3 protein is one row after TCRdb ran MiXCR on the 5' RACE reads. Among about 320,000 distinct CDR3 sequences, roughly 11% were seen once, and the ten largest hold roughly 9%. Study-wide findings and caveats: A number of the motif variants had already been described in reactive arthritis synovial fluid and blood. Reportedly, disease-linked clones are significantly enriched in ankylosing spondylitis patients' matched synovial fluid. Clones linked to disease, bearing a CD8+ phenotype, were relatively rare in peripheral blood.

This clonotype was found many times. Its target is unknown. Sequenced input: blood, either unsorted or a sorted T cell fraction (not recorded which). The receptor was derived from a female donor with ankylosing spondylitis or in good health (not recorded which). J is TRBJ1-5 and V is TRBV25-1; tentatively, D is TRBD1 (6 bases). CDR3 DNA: TGTGCCAGCAGTGAAACAGGGAACAATCAGCCCCAGCATTTT. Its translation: CASSETGNNQPQHF.